This entry lists 28 T cell receptor beta chains sequenced from one sample in a study of blood T cell repertoires in COVID-19. Clones were read by immunoSEQ multiplex PCR, and TCRdb kept only the in-frame ones, dropping some. The data show 250,000 to 350,000 clones, with roughly nine tenths seen just once and 2.5% to 3% held by the top ten. Sequenced sample: PBMCs or T cells enriched from blood (not recorded which). The origin of the receptors is a woman in her 50s who had been exposed to COVID-19.

V gene TRBV7-2 combines with J gene TRBJ1-2; 7 bases are shared with TRBD1. Trimming cost V 5 bases and J 5 bases; bases outside gene matches: 5. The germline CDR1 and CDR2 sequences are SGHTA and FQGNSA. The CDR3 loop spans 13 amino acids. CDR3 sequence reads: CASSETGFYGYTF. CDR3 nucleotide sequence: TGTGCCAGCAGCGAGACAGGGTTTTATGGCTACACCTTC.

In this sample, this clone turned up once. Other nucleotide sequences in the sample specify the same CDR3. This rearrangement joins TRBV5-1 to TRBJ1-5; D unresolved. Looked up from germline, CDR1 is SGHRS and CDR2 is YFSETQ. V dropped 0 bases and J dropped 3 bases, with 10 bases sitting between them. The CDR3 spans 15 residues. Here the CDR3 DNA reads TGCGCCAGCAGCTTGGGACTCAACTCCAATCAGCCCCAGCATTTT. This codes for CASSLGLNSNQPQHF.

This rearrangement joins TRBV27 to TRBJ2-7; D is perhaps TRBD1 (6 bases). Trimming pared 1 base from V and 2 bases from J, leaving 12 bases between. CDR1 MNHEY and CDR2 SMNVEV come from the germline V gene (reference sequence). This CDR3 contains 15 residues. CDR3 residues: CASSLFGDITYEQYF. Written as DNA, the CDR3 is TGTGCCAGCAGTTTATTTGGGGACATCACCTACGAGCAGTACTTC.

As regards this clone: Other DNA sequences in the sample encode the same CDR3. The chain uses TRBV5-1 and TRBJ2-7, with 7 nucleotides matching TRBD1. From germline, CDR1 is SGHRS and CDR2 YFSETQ. V shed 0 bases, J shed 3 bases, and the junction held 3 bases outside the gene matches. The CDR3 runs to 14 residues. DNA of the CDR3: TGCGCCAGCAGCTTGGGACAGGGCGGCTACGAGCAGTACTTC. Amino acid sequence: CASSLGQGGYEQYF. The variable domain in full, with the rest retrieved from reference TRBV5-1 and TRBJ2-7, is KAGVTQTPRYLIKTRGQQVTLSCSPISGHRSVSWYQQTPGQGLQFLFEYFSETQRNKGNFPGRFSGRQFSNSRSEMNVSTLELGDSALYLCASSLGQGGYEQYFGPGTRLTVT.

This chain uses TRBV11-3 with TRBJ2-2; the D gene is possibly TRBD2 (6 bases). The CDR3 totals 13 residues. V dropped 6 bases and J dropped 6 bases, with 11 bases sitting between them. Germline-derived CDR1 and CDR2 are SGHNT and YENEEA. The CDR3, as DNA: TGTGCCAGCAGGACGTCGGGGGCCGGGGAGCTGTTTTTT. Translating gives CASRTSGAGELFF.

This sequence joins TRBV7-2 and TRBJ2-3; D gene ambiguous. The CDR3 contains 13 residues. V was pared by 5 bases and J by 4 bases, with 10 bases between. The germline V gene has CDR1 SGHTA and CDR2 FQGNSA. The CDR3 here is CASSASTADTQYF. CDR3 DNA sequence: TGTGCCAGCAGCGCGTCGACTGCAGATACGCAGTATTTT.

This sequence joins TRBV29-1 and TRBJ2-7; the match to TRBD2 covers 7 bases. Germline values: CDR1 SQVTM, CDR2 ANQGSEA. V lost 4 bases and J lost 3; bases outside the gene matches: 6. This CDR3 region has 13 residues. This CDR3 reads CSVVPSGSYEQYF. CDR3 bases: TGCAGCGTTGTTCCTAGCGGAAGCTACGAGCAGTACTTC.

The chain links TRBV27 to TRBJ1-5, with TRBD1 matching 11 bases. The CDR3 contains 16 residues. Per germline, CDR1 MNHEY and CDR2 SMNVEV (reference sequence). V was pared by 6 bases and J by 9 bases, with 13 bases of the junction left unmatched. CDR3 nucleotide sequence: TGTGCCAGCAGCTTGTCGGACAGGGGGCTCCAGGGGCCCCAGCATTTT. It specifies CASSLSDRGLQGPQHF.

The chain recombines TRBV3-1 (or the pseudogene TRBV3-2) with TRBJ1-3; tentative D call: TRBD1 (5 bases). The CDR3 has 16 residues. The germline V gene has CDR1 LGHDT and CDR2 YNNKEL (reference sequence). V shed 3 bases and J shed 0 bases, with 12 bases lying between them. CDR3 sequence reads: CASSQGTVGSGNTIYF. The CDR3 DNA reads as TGTGCCAGCAGCCAGGGGACTGTTGGCTCTGGAAACACCATATATTTT.

J is TRBJ1-2 and V is TRBV29-1; weak D call: TRBD1 (5 bases). Trimming stripped 0 bases from V and 8 bases from J, with 13 bases between. The V gene's germline CDR1 is SQVTM and CDR2 ANQGSEA. This CDR3 contains 13 residues. The CDR3 sequence is CSVEDLRVGGYTF. CDR3 DNA: TGCAGCGTTGAAGATCTCAGGGTAGGCGGCTACACCTTC.

The chain links TRBV29-1 to TRBJ2-5; 9 bases match TRBD1. Germline CDR1 is SQVTM and CDR2 is ANQGSEA. The CDR3 spans 14 residues. With 4 bases clipped from V and 4 bases from J, the junction kept 7 bases outside the gene matches. The CDR3 reads CSVAPGTGIETQYF. CDR3 coding DNA: TGCAGCGTTGCCCCCGGGACAGGGATAGAGACCCAGTACTTC.

V gene TRBV5-4 combines with J gene TRBJ1-1, with 7 bases matching TRBD1. Trimming at V came to 4 bases and at J to 10 bases, leaving 10 bases not matched to a gene. CDR1 and CDR2 (germline): SGHNT, YYREEE (reference sequence). The CDR3 has 13 amino acids. CDR3 region: CASSPGPQGTAFF. CDR3 DNA: TGTGCCAGCAGCCCGGGCCCACAGGGGACAGCTTTCTTT.

This chain links TRBV5-1 with TRBJ1-2; D is ambiguous. The CDR3 runs 13 residues. V lost 2 bases to trimming and J lost 3 bases, with 8 bases between them. Germline-derived CDR1 and CDR2 are SGHRS and YFSETQ. The CDR3 sequence is CASSFGRDYGYTF. DNA of the CDR3: TGCGCCAGCAGCTTCGGTCGGGACTATGGCTACACCTTC. Based on the CDR3 plus reference TRBV5-1 and TRBJ1-2, the full variable domain is KAGVTQTPRYLIKTRGQQVTLSCSPISGHRSVSWYQQTPGQGLQFLFEYFSETQRNKGNFPGRFSGRQFSNSRSEMNVSTLELGDSALYLCASSFGRDYGYTFGSGTRLTVV.

V is TRBV5-1 and J is TRBJ2-1; the D is unclear. The CDR3 has 15 amino acids. CDR1 and CDR2 from the germline V gene are SGHRS and YFSETQ. V gave up 4 bases and J gave up 0 bases, with 11 bases separating them. Written as DNA, the CDR3 is TGCGCCAGCAGCGAGTCGGAGCGCTCCTACAATGAGCAGTTCTTC. It yields the protein CASSESERSYNEQFF.

V and J are TRBV11-3 and TRBJ1-1; 8 bases fit TRBD1. After removal of 5 bases from V and 4 bases from J, the junction contained 6 bases not matched to a gene. CDR3 length: 14 amino acids. Germline assignment: CDR1 SGHNT and CDR2 YENEEA. CDR3 DNA: TGTGCCAGCAGCATCGCGGACAGGGTCACTGAAGCTTTCTTT. Translating it yields CASSIADRVTEAFF.

This clone was observed a single time. The chain has TRBV21-1 and TRBJ1-6. TRBV21-1 is shown as a pseudogene. The CDR3 length is 20 residues. DNA for the CDR3: TGTGCCAGCAGCAAAGAGTCAATGGCGGGGCGACGGTATTATAATTCACCCCTCCACTTT. Residues: CASSKESMAGRRYYNSPLHF.

The V and J genes are TRBV9 and TRBJ2-1; no reliable D call. Germline values: CDR1 SGDLS, CDR2 YYNGEE. This CDR3 contains 12 residues. Trimming cost V 0 bases and J 9 bases, with 7 bases left between them. CDR3 amino acids: CASSVEVSEQFF. The CDR3 DNA reads TGTGCCAGCAGCGTAGAAGTGAGTGAGCAGTTCTTC.

The rearrangement joins TRBV3-1 (or the pseudogene TRBV3-2) to TRBJ2-7; 8 bases line up with TRBD2. This CDR3 is built from 12 residues. V trimming: 4 bases; J trimming: 7 bases; junction bases outside the gene matches: 3. Germline assignment: CDR1 LGHDT and CDR2 YNNKEL (reference sequence). CDR3 amino acids: CASSPGLGEQYF. The CDR3 region has the DNA TGTGCCAGCAGCCCGGGACTAGGTGAGCAGTACTTC.

In its sample, this clone was seen once. The V gene is TRBV4-1, the J gene TRBJ2-2; 7 bases line up with TRBD2. This CDR3 has 16 residues. V shed 0 bases, J shed 3 bases, and the junction held 4 bases outside the gene matches. Per the germline V gene, CDR1 is MGHRA and CDR2 is YSYEKL. The CDR3 coding sequence is TGCGCCAGCAGCCAAGACATTGCGGGGGACACCGGGGAGCTGTTTTTT. Translation: CASSQDIAGDTGELFF.

This chain links TRBV5-6 with TRBJ1-2; 7 nucleotides line up with TRBD1. V gave up 2 bases and J gave up 2 bases; unmatched junction bases: 3. The CDR3 has 14 residues. Germline assignment: CDR1 SGHDT and CDR2 YYEEEE. The CDR3 sequence: CASSFRDRNYGYTF. CDR3 bases: TGTGCCAGCAGCTTTCGGGACAGAAACTATGGCTACACCTTC.

The chain is built from TRBV28 and TRBJ1-2, with TRBD1 matching over 7 bases. V shed 7 bases and J 4 bases; nucleotides not matched to a gene: 9. The length of the CDR3 is 14 residues. Germline V gene sequence: CDR1 MDHEN, CDR2 SYDVKM. The CDR3 reads CASTIRTGIYGYTF. In DNA, the CDR3 is TGTGCCAGCACGATACGGACAGGCATCTATGGCTACACCTTC.

This sequence joins TRBV2 and TRBJ2-5, with D possibly being TRBD1 (5 bases). Trimming left V 5 bases short and J 1 base short, with 8 bases between. Germline V CDR1 and CDR2: SNHLY, FYNNEI. This CDR3 is 13 amino acids long. CDR3 bases: TGTGCCAGCAGTAAGGACATCCAAGAGACCCAGTACTTC. Protein: CASSKDIQETQYF.

CDR3 in DNA: TGTGCCAGCAGAGATGACAGGGGGAGAACGGAAAAACTGTTTTTT. This translates into CASRDDRGRTEKLFF. The V call is TRBV28, the J call TRBJ1-4; 9 nucleotides match TRBD1. Germline CDR1 and CDR2: MDHEN and SYDVKM. This CDR3 is 15 amino acids long. With 6 bases clipped from V and 8 bases from J, the junction kept 10 bases outside the gene matches.

V and J are TRBV6-5 and TRBJ1-6; perhaps TRBD1 as D (6 bases). Germline V gene sequence: CDR1 MNHEY, CDR2 SVGAGI. This CDR3 region has 15 residues. V shed 6 bases and J shed 1 base, with 10 bases lying between them. This CDR3 reads CASRAQGSYNSPLHF. DNA of the CDR3: TGTGCCAGCAGAGCACAGGGTTCCTATAATTCACCCCTCCACTTT.

The V gene is TRBV27, the J gene TRBJ1-1; weak D call: TRBD1 (6 bases). The V gene lost 3 bases and the J gene lost 1 base, with 18 bases spanning the gap. The CDR3 covers 17 residues. Germline CDR1 MNHEY, CDR2 SMNVEV (reference sequence). The CDR3 coding sequence is TGTGCCAGCAGTTTTTCCAGGGGCGCCGATCAGAACACTGAAGCTTTCTTT. Amino acid sequence: CASSFSRGADQNTEAFF.

The chain recombines TRBV6-1 with TRBJ2-5, with 7 bases that match TRBD2. CDR3 size: 16 residues. The ends lost 2 bases at V and 1 base at J; junction bases unmatched: 7. Germline-derived CDR1 and CDR2 are MNHNS and SASEGT. CDR3 in amino acids: CASSEPSGVIQETQYF. In nucleotides, the CDR3 is TGTGCCAGCAGTGAACCGAGCGGGGTGATCCAAGAGACCCAGTACTTC.

The chain combines TRBV28 with TRBJ2-7; possible D gene TRBD1, 6 bases. V shed 5 bases and J shed 5 bases, with 16 bases lying between them. Germline V gives CDR1 MDHEN, CDR2 SYDVKM. The CDR3 contains 14 residues. The CDR3 loop reads CASSAPQGLDEQYF. The CDR3 DNA sequence: TGTGCCAGCAGTGCCCCCCAGGGGCTGGACGAGCAGTACTTC.

The CDR3 sequence is CASSLPGRQETQYF. CDR3 in DNA: TGTGCCAGCAGCTTGCCGGGTCGTCAAGAGACCCAGTACTTC. This sequence joins TRBV11-1 and TRBJ2-5; D unclear. Trimming took 3 bases from V and 2 from J, leaving 10 bases between them. CDR3 length: 14 amino acids. Germline CDR1 and CDR2: SGHAT and FQDESV (reference sequence).